This T cell receptor beta chain was obtained from a study of T cells in localized non-small cell lung cancer. V shed 5 bases, J shed 5 bases, and the junction held 6 bases outside the gene matches. CDR1 MNHNS and CDR2 SASEGT come from the germline V gene. This CDR3 is 15 amino acids long. Repertoires were generated with immunoSEQ multiplex PCR, while TCRdb's copy carries only in-frame clones and drops some. The table has about 6,300 clones, roughly 89% seen once. This specimen was peripheral blood, taken before any cancer treatment. This TCR was recovered from a male donor at least 60 years old with stage I lung adenocarcinoma. The chain uses TRBV6-1 and TRBJ2-5; TRBD2 aligns across 12 bases. CDR3 coding DNA: TGTGCCAGCAGTAAGGGACTAGCGGGTAAGGAGACCCAGTACTTC. It translates to CASSKGLAGKETQYF.